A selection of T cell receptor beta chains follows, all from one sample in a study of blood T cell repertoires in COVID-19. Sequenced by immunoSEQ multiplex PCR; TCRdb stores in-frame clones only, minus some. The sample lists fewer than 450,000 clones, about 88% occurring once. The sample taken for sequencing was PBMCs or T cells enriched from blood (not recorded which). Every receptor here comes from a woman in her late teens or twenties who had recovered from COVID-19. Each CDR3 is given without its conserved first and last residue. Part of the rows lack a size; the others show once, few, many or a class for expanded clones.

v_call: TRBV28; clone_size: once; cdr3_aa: ASSLPPLPRGGTDTQY
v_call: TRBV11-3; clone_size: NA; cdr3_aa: ASSPLKSQRGGNTGELF
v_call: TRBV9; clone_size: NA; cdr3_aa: ASSSRSGANVLT
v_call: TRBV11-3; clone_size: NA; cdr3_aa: ASSPRDGTQY
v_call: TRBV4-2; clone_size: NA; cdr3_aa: ASSFSLAGADNEQF
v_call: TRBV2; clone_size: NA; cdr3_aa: ASTRDRGYEQY
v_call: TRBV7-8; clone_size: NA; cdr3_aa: ASSLFSDINSGNTIY
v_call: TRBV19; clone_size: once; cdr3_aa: ATGQGAREQY
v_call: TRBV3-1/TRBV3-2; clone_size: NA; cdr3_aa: ASSPTGLNTEAF
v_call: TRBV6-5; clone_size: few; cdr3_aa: ASSDGRSSGKLF
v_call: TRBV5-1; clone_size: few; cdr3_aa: ASSAQFNTEAF
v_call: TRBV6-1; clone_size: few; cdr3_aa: ASSERPRGYSNQPQH
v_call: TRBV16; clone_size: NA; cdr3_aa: ASSQFLQGTDTQY
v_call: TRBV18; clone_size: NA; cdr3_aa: ASSPPQGALGEAF
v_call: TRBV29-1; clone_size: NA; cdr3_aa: SVAGVTEAF
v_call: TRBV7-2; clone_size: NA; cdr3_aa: ASSPGQAANYGYT
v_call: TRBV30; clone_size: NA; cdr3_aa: AWSVGGTGPTQY
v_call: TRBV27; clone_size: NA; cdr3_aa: ASSSTTTDYSNQPQH
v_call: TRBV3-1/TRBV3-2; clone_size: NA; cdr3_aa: ASSQHPGQDLYEQY
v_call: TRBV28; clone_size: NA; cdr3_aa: ASIVSGPYTEAF
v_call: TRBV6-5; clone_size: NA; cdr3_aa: ASRITSGYNEQF
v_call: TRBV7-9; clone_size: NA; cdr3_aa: ASSLGRVYGYT
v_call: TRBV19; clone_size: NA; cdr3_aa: ASSAGLNYGYT
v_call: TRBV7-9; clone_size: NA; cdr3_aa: ASSLGDRSYGYT
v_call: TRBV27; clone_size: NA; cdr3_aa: ASSQTGYYGYT
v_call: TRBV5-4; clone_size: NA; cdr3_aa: ASSLGQGAPFEAF
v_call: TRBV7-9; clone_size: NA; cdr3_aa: AGGRGPGEQF
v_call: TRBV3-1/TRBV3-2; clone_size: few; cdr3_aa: ASRQWADTGELF
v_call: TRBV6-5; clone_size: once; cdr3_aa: ASSYGYRGGNEKLF
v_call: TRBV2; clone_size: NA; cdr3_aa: ASAPGRAADTQY
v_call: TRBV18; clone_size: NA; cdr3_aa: ASSPGTGFEAF
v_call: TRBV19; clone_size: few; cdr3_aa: ASSEVIGYEQY
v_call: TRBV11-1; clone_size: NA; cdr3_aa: ASSFGSGMNTEAF
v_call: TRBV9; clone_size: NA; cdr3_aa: ASSVASGQSYGYT
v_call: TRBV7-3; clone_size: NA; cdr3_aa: ASRPGDRETNEKLF
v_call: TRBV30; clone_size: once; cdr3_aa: ALTHSSYNSPLH
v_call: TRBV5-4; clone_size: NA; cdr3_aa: ASSLGTGEETQY
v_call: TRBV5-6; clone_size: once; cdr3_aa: ASSYVQGVRYEQY
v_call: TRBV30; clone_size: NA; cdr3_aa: AWSADRVENTIY
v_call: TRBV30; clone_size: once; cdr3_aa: AWSTRQYEQY
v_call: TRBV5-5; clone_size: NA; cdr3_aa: ASSLGGWGQGSGTQY
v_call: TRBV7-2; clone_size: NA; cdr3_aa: ASSLAGQKTGELF
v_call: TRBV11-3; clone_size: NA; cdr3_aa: ASSRGLAGAGANTGELF
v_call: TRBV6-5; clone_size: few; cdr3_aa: ASASGGNYGYT
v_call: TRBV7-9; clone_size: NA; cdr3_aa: ASSLGARWGYT
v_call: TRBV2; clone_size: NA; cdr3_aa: ASRDRHSYEQY
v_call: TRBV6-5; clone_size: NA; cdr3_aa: ASSYYGQNTEAF
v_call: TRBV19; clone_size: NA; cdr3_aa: ASSITGQGYNEQF
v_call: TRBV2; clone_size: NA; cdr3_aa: ASSEALPAGSINTEAF
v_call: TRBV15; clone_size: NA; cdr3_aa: ATTHVPGQGYEKLF
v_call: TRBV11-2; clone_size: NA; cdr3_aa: ASSLVSSGNTIY
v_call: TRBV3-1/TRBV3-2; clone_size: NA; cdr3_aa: ASSQGTGVTGELF